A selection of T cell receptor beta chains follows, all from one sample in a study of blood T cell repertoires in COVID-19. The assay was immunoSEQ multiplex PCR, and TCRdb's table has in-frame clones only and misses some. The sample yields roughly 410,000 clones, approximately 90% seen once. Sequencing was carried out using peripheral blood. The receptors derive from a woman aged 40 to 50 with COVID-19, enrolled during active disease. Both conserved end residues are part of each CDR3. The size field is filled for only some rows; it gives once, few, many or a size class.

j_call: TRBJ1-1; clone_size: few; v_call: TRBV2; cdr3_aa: CASSELGQMNTEAFF
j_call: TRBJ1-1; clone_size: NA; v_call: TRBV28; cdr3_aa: CARVHRNTEAFF
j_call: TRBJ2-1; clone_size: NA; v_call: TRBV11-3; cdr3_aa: CASSLDLAGEGYNEQFF
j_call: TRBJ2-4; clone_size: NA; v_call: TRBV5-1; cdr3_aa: CASSLVGEWGAKNIQYF
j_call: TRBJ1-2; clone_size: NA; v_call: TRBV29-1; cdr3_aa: CSVEDSGSRGYTF
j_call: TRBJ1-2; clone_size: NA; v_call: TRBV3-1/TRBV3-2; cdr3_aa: CASSRGTGGAANYGYTF
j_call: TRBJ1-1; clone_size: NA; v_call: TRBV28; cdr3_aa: CASSPRQGIERTEAFF
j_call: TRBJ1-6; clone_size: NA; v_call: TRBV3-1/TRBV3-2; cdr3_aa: CASSHGGGSPLHF
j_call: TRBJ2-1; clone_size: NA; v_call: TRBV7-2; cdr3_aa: CASSYRGPSDNEQFF
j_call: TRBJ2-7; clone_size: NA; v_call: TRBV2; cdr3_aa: CASSEEWGYRVYEQYF
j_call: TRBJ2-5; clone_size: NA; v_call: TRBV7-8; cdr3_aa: CASSLVGPTSWETQYF
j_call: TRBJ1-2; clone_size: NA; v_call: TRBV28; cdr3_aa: CASSLQAPGQGGSYTF
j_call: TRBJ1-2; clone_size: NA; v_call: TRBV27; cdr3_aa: CASIPLTGATYGYTF
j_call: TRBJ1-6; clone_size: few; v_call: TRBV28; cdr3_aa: CASRGVWGSPLHF
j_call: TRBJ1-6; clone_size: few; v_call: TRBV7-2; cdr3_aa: CASSPSGYNSPLHF
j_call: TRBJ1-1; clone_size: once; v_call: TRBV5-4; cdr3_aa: CASGLPRTSNTEAFF
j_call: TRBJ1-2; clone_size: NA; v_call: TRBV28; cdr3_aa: CASSLIFKPGYTF
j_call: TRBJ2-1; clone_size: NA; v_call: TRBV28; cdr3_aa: CASSSSVGLAGGAHNEQFF
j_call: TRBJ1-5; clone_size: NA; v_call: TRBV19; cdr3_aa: CASSNAGSNQPQHF
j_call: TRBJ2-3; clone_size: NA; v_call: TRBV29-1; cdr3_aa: CSVRDYTDTQYF
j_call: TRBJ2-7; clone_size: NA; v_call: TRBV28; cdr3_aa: CASRTAGTGRYEQYF
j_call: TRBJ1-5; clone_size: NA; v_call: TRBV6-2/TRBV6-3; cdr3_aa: CASSPQGNQPQHF
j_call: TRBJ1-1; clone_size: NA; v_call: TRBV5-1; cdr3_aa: CASSLDLLMNTEAFF
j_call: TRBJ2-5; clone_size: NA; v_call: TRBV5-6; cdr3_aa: CASSSPGQGEETQYF
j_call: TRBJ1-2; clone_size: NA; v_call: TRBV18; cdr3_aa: CASSRAGANYGYTF
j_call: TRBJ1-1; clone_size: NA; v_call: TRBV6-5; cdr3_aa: CASSYPGPGTEAFF
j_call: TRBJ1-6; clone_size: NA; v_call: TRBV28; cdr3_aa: CASSLPGTGGARSPLHF
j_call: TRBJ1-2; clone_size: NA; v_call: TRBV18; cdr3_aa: CASSPEPDFGYTF
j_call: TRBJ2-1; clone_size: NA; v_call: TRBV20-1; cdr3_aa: CSASPVHSYNEQFF
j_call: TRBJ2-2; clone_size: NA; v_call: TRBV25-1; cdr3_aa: CASGGLADPTGELFF
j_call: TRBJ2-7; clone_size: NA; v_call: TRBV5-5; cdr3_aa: CASSFGEPDRPYEQYF
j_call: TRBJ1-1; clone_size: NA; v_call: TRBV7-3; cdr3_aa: CASSLSTGETEAFF
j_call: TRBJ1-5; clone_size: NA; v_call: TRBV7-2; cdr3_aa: CASSPTGSNQPQHF
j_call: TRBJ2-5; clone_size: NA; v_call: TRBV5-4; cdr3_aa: CASSLAGGGAQETQYF
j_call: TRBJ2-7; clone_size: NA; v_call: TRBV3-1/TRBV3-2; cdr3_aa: CASSRLPYEQYF
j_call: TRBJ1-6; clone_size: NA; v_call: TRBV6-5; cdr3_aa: CASSFLGGDSPLHF
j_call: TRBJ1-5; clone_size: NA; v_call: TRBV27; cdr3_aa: CASSLSGGTPSNQPQHF
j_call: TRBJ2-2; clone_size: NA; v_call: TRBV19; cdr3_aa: CASSITSGTGELFF
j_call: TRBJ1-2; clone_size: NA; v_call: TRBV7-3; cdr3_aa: CASSLSFRSDGYTF
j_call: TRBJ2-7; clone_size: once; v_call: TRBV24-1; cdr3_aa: CATSDLQAEQYF
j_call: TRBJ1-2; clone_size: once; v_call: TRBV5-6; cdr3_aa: CASSLFEFGTKNYGYTF
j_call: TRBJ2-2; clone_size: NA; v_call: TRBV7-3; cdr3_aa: CASSPRANTGELFF
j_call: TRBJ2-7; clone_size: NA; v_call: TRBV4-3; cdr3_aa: CASSQDISGRVADEQYF
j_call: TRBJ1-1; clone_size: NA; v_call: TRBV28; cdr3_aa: CASSPGQNTEAFF
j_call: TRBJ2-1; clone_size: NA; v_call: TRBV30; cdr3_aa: CAWSVQSAQFF
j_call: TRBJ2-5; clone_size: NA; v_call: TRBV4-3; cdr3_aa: CASSQGTGGRETQYF
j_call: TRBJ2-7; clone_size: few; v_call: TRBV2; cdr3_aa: CASQVSGPSYEQYF
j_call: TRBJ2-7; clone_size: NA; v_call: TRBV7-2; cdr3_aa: CASSFQGNEQYF
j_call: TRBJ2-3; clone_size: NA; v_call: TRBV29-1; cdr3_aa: CSVVTSGGTDTQYF
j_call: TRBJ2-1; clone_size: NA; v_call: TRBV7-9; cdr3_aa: CASSQITGLSRADEQFF
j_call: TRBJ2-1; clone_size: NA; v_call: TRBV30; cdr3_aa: CAWSGGLAGNNEQFF
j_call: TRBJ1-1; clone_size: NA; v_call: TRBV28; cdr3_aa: CASSLTGPNTEAFF
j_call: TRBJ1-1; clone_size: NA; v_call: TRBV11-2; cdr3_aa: CASSLGQQGRVPEAFF
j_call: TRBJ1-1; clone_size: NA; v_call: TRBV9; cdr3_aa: CASSPRQGATEAFF
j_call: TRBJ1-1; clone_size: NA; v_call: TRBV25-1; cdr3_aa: CASSEVGRLETEAFF
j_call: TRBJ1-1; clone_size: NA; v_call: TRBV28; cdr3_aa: CASSLVQENTEAFF
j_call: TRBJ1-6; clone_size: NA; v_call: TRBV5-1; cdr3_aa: CASSLASGWDSPLHF